Each of the 24 T cell receptor beta chains below was sequenced from the same sample in a study of blood T cell repertoires in COVID-19. Data came from immunoSEQ multiplex PCR; TCRdb stores just in-frame clones and leaves some out. Of around 150,000 clones in the sample, roughly 93% were seen once. Sequences were obtained from peripheral blood. All receptors come from a woman in her forties or fifties with acute or convalescent COVID-19.

The rearrangement joins TRBV28 to TRBJ1-5; no reliable D call. With 8 bases removed from V and 7 bases from J, the gap between germline ends came to 12 bases. The CDR3 has 12 residues. Germline values: CDR1 MDHEN, CDR2 SYDVKM. The CDR3 sequence: CASSPLFQPQHF. Here the CDR3 DNA reads TGTGCCAGCTCCCCCCTCTTCCAGCCCCAGCATTTT.

The chain is built from TRBV20-1 and TRBJ1-1; D ambiguous. The germline gives CDR1 DFQATT, CDR2 SNEGSKA (reference sequence). V was pared by 5 bases and J by 1 base, with 5 bases between. The CDR3 contains 11 residues. DNA of the CDR3: TGCAGTGCTTCAGGGAACACTGAAGCTTTCTTT. This encodes CSASGNTEAFF.

CDR3 in DNA: TGTGCCAGCAGAGCCGGGACAGGGGGACTTAATGAAAAACTGTTTTTT. Translating gives CASRAGTGGLNEKLFF. V is TRBV28 and J is TRBJ1-4; 11 positions agree with TRBD1. Looked up from germline, CDR1 is MDHEN and CDR2 is SYDVKM. The ends lost 6 bases at V and 4 bases at J; junction bases unmatched: 7. The CDR3 is 16 amino acids.

The chain uses TRBV27 and TRBJ1-6; 7 bases are a match to TRBD1. The CDR3 has 15 amino acids. Germline values: CDR1 MNHEY, CDR2 SMNVEV (reference sequence). Trimming at V came to 0 bases and at J to 6 bases, leaving 2 bases not matched to a gene. CDR3 sequence reads: CASSLSPGGNSPLHF. The CDR3 region has the DNA TGTGCCAGCAGTTTATCCCCAGGGGGTAATTCACCCCTCCACTTT.

The rearrangement joins TRBV5-1 to TRBJ1-2, with D perhaps matching TRBD1 (6 bases). V was cut by 4 bases and J by 10 bases, with 11 bases left in between. Germline V CDR1 and CDR2: SGHRS, YFSETQ. CDR3 size: 11 residues. The DNA of the CDR3 is TGCGCCAGCAGCCTAGACAGGACCTACACCTTC. As protein: CASSLDRTYTF.

This clone was seen just once. The rearrangement links TRBV6-5 to TRBJ2-7, with 10 positions matching TRBD1. V shed 0 bases, J shed 4 bases, and the junction held 0 bases outside the gene matches. Germline loops: CDR1 MNHEY, CDR2 SVGAGI. The length of the CDR3 is 14 residues. The DNA of the CDR3 is TGTGCCAGCAGTTACTCGGGACAGGGGTACGAGCAGTACTTC. It codes for CASSYSGQGYEQYF.

The chain combines TRBV6-6 with TRBJ2-5, with TRBD1 matching 11 bases. CDR1 and CDR2 from the germline V gene are MNHNY and SVGAGI (reference sequence). V lost 8 bases, J lost 1 base, and 6 bases stayed unmatched. The CDR3 is made up of 15 amino acids. CDR3 sequence: CASWSGTGGQETQYF. The CDR3 bases are TGTGCCAGCTGGTCCGGGACAGGGGGCCAAGAGACCCAGTACTTC.

The J gene is TRBJ2-1, the V gene TRBV10-3; 10 nucleotides match TRBD2. The V gene's germline CDR1 is ENHRY and CDR2 SYGVKD. The CDR3 loop spans 16 amino acids. Trimming removed 6 bases from V and 4 bases from J; junction bases left unmatched: 9. CDR3 DNA: TGTGCCATCAGCGAAACCGGGACTAGCGTTTACAATGAGCAGTTCTTC. Residues: CAISETGTSVYNEQFF.

This chain uses TRBV7-3 with TRBJ2-6; 7 bases align to TRBD1. J lost 9 bases, V lost 5 bases, and 7 bases had no gene match. Germline V gene sequence: CDR1 SGHTA, CDR2 FQGTGA. CDR3 length: 14 residues. The CDR3: CASSVDRVDNVLTF. The CDR3 DNA reads TGTGCCAGCAGCGTCGACAGGGTGGACAACGTCCTGACTTTC.

This chain connects TRBV9 to TRBJ1-6; perhaps TRBD1 as D (5 bases). The germline V gene has CDR1 SGDLS and CDR2 YYNGEE. This CDR3 comprises 12 residues. V was clipped by 4 bases and J by 9 bases, with 8 bases between them. CDR3 sequence (DNA): TGTGCCAGCAGCCCAGGGTTTTCACCCCTCCACTTT. It yields the protein CASSPGFSPLHF.

The CDR3 region has the DNA TGTGCCAGCAGCGCCGAACTAGGTACATACAATGAGCAGTTCTTC. Translation gives CASSAELGTYNEQFF. This sequence joins TRBV6-4 and TRBJ2-1, with a weak D call TRBD2 (5 bases). Germline CDR1 reads MRHNA; CDR2 reads SNTAGT. This CDR3 comprises 15 residues. V lost 6 bases and J lost 4, with 16 bases in between.

This clone has more than one count but fewer than ten. The V and J genes are TRBV28 and TRBJ1-2, with 7 bases fitting TRBD1. Germline lookup yields CDR1 MDHEN and CDR2 SYDVKM. The J segment lost 10 bases and the V segment lost 6 bases, leaving 8 bases of the junction unmatched. This CDR3 comprises 12 residues. The chain's CDR3 is CASSLDRSIYTF. CDR3 nucleotide sequence: TGTGCCAGCAGCTTGGACAGGTCTATCTACACCTTC.

This sequence joins TRBV18 and TRBJ2-7; 7 nucleotides align to TRBD1. CDR3 length: 15 residues. With V trimmed by 2 bases and J by 3 bases, 7 bases remained unmatched. From germline, CDR1 is KGHSH and CDR2 LQKENI. This CDR3 reads CASSPALRQGYEQYF. The DNA for the CDR3 is TGTGCCAGCTCACCAGCCCTTCGACAGGGCTACGAGCAGTACTTC.

This clone appeared once. V and J are TRBV5-1 and TRBJ2-5, with D maybe TRBD1 (6 bases). V was clipped by 4 bases and J by 3 bases, with 16 bases between them. The CDR3 spans 15 residues. Germline V gene data show CDR1 as SGHRS and CDR2 as YFSETQ. CDR3 loop: CASSGQGREEETQYF. CDR3 sequence (DNA): TGCGCCAGCAGCGGTCAGGGGCGCGAAGAAGAGACCCAGTACTTC. Supplemented by reference TRBV5-1 and TRBJ2-5, the full variable domain reads KAGVTQTPRYLIKTRGQQVTLSCSPISGHRSVSWYQQTPGQGLQFLFEYFSETQRNKGNFPGRFSGRQFSNSRSEMNVSTLELGDSALYLCASSGQGREEETQYFGPGTRLLVL.

This clone showed up just once. V and J are TRBV7-2 and TRBJ2-1; 7 bases are shared with TRBD1. Germline V gene sequence: CDR1 SGHTA, CDR2 FQGNSA. Losses at the gene ends were 1 base for V and 8 bases for J; bases not matched to a gene: 2. The CDR3 length is 13 residues. The CDR3 here is CASSLGRGYEQFF. CDR3 DNA sequence: TGTGCCAGCAGCTTAGGCAGGGGGTATGAGCAGTTCTTC.

This chain joins TRBV5-1 and TRBJ1-2; D possibly corresponds to TRBD1 (5 bases). The CDR3 consists of 14 residues. Deletions cut 3 bases from V and 4 bases from J, with 13 bases between. The V gene's germline CDR1 is SGHRS and CDR2 YFSETQ. CDR3 amino acids: CASSWGPGGYGYTF. CDR3 coding DNA: TGCGCCAGCAGCTGGGGACCGGGAGGCTATGGCTACACCTTC.

The V gene is TRBV4-1, the J gene TRBJ2-1; D may be TRBD2 (5 bases). The CDR3 consists of 15 residues. V lost 0 bases, J lost 3 bases, and 9 bases lay in between. Germline CDR1 and CDR2: MGHRA and YSYEKL. In nucleotides, the CDR3 is TGCGCCAGCAGCCAAGAGAGGGAGAGCTACAATGAGCAGTTCTTC. Residues: CASSQERESYNEQFF.

The rearrangement uses TRBV6-5 and TRBJ2-7; D is perhaps TRBD1 (6 bases). Trimming shortened V by 6 bases and J by 7 bases, and 22 bases separated the two germline ends. Germline values: CDR1 MNHEY, CDR2 SVGAGI. The length of the CDR3 is 15 residues. In DNA form, the CDR3 reads TGTGCCAGCAGATACCACCGGGACACTAGACAGGAGCAGTACTTC. It codes for CASRYHRDTRQEQYF.

This clone was seen a single time. This chain connects TRBV28 to TRBJ1-5; TRBD1 is a possible D gene (6 bases). Trimming removed 3 bases from V and 7 bases from J, with 13 bases in between. The CDR3 totals 14 residues. Germline CDR1 MDHEN, CDR2 SYDVKM. The DNA for the CDR3 is TGTGCCAGCAGTTTTGGGGGGGCTAAGCAGCCCCAGCATTTT. It encodes CASSFGGAKQPQHF.

The J gene is TRBJ1-2, the V gene TRBV28, with TRBD1 identical over 8 bases. Germline CDR1 is MDHEN and CDR2 is SYDVKM. This CDR3 contains 17 residues. The CDR3 reads CASKGSTGTGYFSGYTF. CDR3 in DNA: TGTGCTTCCAAAGGATCAACCGGGACAGGCTACTTTTCGGGCTACACCTTC.

This sequence joins TRBV7-8 and TRBJ1-6, with TRBD1 matching over 7 bases. V was clipped by 1 base and J by 7 bases; unmatched bases: 4. The CDR3 runs to 15 residues. CDR1 and CDR2 from the germline V gene are SGHVS and FQNEAQ. The CDR3 protein is CASSLGQGGNSPLHF. CDR3 bases: TGTGCCAGCAGCTTAGGACAGGGTGGAAATTCACCCCTCCACTTT.

This chain joins TRBV6-5 and TRBJ2-7, with D maybe TRBD2 (6 bases). Trimming removed 2 bases from V and 0 bases from J, with 11 bases in between. The CDR3 covers 15 residues. Per the germline V gene, CDR1 is MNHEY and CDR2 is SVGAGI. For the CDR3, the DNA is TGTGCCAGCAGTTACGGGGGGTCCTACTCCTACGAGCAGTACTTC. It specifies CASSYGGSYSYEQYF.

This rearrangement joins TRBV6-5 to TRBJ1-2, with D tentatively TRBD1 (5 bases). The CDR3 loop spans 14 amino acids. Trimming cost V 3 bases and J 7 bases, with 15 bases left between them. Per the germline V gene, CDR1 is MNHEY and CDR2 is SVGAGI. The CDR3 here is CASSYRPGRFGYTF. In DNA, the CDR3 is TGTGCCAGCAGTTATCGTCCAGGGCGATTTGGCTACACCTTC.

V is TRBV27 and J is TRBJ1-6, with 7 bases that match TRBD1. Germline trimming cut 2 bases from V and 8 bases from J; bases unmatched to any gene: 9. The CDR3 is 16 amino acids. Per the germline V gene, CDR1 is MNHEY and CDR2 is SMNVEV (reference sequence). The CDR3 region has the DNA TGTGCCAGCAGTTTACTCCTGGCAGGGGGTCATTCACCCCTCCACTTT. It is translated as CASSLLLAGGHSPLHF.